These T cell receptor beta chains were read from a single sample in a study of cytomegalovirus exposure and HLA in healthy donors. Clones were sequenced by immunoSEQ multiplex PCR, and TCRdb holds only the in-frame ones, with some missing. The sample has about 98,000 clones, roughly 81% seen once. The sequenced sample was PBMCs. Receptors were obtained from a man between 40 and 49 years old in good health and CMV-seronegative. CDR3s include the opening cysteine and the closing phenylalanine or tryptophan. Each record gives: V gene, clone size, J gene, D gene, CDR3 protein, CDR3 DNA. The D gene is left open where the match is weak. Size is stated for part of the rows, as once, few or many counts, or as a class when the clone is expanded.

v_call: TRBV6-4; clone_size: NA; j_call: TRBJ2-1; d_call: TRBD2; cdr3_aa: CASSALAGAEEQFF; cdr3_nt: TGTGCCAGCAGCGCTCTAGCGGGGGCGGAGGAGCAGTTCTTC
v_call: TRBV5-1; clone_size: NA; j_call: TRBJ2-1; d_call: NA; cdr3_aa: CASSRGDRSHEQFF; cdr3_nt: TGCGCCAGCAGCCGAGGAGACAGGTCGCATGAGCAGTTCTTC
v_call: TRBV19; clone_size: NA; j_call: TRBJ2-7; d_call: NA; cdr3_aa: CASNGQGGEQYF; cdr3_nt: TGTGCCAGTAACGGACAGGGAGGGGAGCAGTACTTC
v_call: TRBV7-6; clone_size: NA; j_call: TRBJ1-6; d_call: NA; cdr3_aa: CASSPLEGVYNSPLHF; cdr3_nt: TGTGCCAGCAGCCCTCTGGAGGGAGTTTATAATTCACCCCTCCACTTT
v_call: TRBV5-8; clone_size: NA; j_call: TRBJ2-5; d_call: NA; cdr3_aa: CASSLGAGWQETQYF; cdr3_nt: TGTGCCAGCAGCTTGGGGGCAGGGTGGCAAGAGACCCAGTACTTC
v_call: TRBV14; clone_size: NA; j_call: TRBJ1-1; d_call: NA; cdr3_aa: CASSPLEGKNTEAFF; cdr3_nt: TGTGCCAGCAGCCCGTTGGAGGGGAAGAACACTGAAGCTTTCTTT
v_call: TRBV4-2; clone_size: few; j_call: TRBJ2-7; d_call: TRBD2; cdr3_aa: CASSQDWLHGGDSYEQYF; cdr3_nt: TGTGCCAGCAGCCAAGACTGGTTACACGGGGGGGACTCCTACGAGCAGTACTTC
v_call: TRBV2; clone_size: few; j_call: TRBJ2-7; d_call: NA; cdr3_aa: CASSEVVGPYEQYF; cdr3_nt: TGTGCCAGCAGTGAAGTTGTGGGGCCCTACGAGCAGTACTTC
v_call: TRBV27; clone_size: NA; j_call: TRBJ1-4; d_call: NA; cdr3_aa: CASSFVATNEKLFF; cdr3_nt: TGTGCCAGCAGTTTTGTCGCAACTAATGAAAAACTGTTTTTT
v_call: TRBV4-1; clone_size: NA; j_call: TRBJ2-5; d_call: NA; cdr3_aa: CASKRGLYWVHEETQYF; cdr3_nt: TGCGCCAGCAAAAGGGGACTCTACTGGGTACACGAAGAGACCCAGTACTTC
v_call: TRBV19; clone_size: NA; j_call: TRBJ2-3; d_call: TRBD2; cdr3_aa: CASSIGLAADTQYF; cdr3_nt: TGTGCCAGTAGTATAGGCCTAGCGGCAGATACGCAGTATTTT
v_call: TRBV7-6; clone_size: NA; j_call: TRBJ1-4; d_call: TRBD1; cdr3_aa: CASSPRTGFTATNEKLFF; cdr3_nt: TGTGCCAGTAGCCCAAGGACAGGGTTTACTGCAACTAATGAAAAACTGTTTTTT
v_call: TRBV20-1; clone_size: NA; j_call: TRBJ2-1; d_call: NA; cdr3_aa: CSATGRDEQFF; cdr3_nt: TGCAGTGCTACAGGGCGTGATGAGCAGTTCTTC
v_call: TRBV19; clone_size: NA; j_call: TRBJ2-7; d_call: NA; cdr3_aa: CASSDQGYSYEQYF; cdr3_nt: TGTGCCAGTAGTGATCAGGGTTACTCCTACGAGCAGTACTTC
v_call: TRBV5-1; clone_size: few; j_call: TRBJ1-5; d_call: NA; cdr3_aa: CASSPTVGNQPQHF; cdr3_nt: TGCGCCAGCAGCCCGACAGTCGGGAATCAGCCCCAGCATTTT
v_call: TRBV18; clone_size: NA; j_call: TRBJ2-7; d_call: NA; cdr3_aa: CASSPRQSGEQYF; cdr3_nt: TGTGCCAGCTCACCTAGACAGTCTGGCGAGCAGTACTTC
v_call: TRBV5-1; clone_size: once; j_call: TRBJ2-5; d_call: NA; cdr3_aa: CASSLTVSQETQYF; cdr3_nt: TGCGCCAGCAGCTTGACAGTATCCCAAGAGACCCAGTACTTC
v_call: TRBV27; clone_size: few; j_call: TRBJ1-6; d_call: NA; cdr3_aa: CASSSTYSPLHF; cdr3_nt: TGTGCCAGCAGTTCGACATATTCACCCCTCCACTTT
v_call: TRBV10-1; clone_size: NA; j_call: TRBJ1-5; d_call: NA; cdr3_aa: CASSEVDNQPQHF; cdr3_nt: TGCGCCAGCAGTGAGGTAGACAATCAGCCCCAGCATTTT
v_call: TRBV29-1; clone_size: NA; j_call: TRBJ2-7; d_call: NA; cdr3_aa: CSVDVNYEQYF; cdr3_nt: TGCAGCGTTGATGTCAACTACGAGCAGTACTTC
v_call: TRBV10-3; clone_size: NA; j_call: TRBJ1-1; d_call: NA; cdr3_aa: CAISEYEGDTEAFF; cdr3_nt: TGTGCCATCAGTGAGTATGAGGGGGACACTGAAGCTTTCTTT
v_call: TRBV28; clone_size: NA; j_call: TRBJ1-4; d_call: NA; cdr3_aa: CASSLGQGSEKLFF; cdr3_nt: TGTGCCAGCAGTCTCGGCCAGGGGAGTGAAAAACTGTTTTTT
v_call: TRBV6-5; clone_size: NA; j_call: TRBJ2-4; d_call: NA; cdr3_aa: CASSYSEFLAKNIQYF; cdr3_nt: TGTGCCAGCAGTTACTCGGAGTTCCTAGCCAAAAACATTCAGTACTTC
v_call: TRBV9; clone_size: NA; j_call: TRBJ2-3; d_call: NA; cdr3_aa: CASSYGQITDTQYF; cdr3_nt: TGTGCCAGCAGCTACGGACAGATCACAGATACGCAGTATTTT
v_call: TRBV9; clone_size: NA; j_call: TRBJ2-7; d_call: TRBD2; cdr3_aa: CASSRQGGGYEQYF; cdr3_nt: TGTGCCAGCAGCCGTCAGGGCGGGGGTTACGAGCAGTACTTC
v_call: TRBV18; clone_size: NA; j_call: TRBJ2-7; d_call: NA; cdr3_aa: CASSPRQAGSYEQYF; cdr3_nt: TGTGCCAGCTCACCAAGACAGGCCGGCTCCTACGAGCAGTACTTC
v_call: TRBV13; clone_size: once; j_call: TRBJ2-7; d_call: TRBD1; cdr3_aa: CASSKTGTYEQYF; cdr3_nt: TGTGCCAGCAGCAAGACAGGGACCTACGAGCAGTACTTC
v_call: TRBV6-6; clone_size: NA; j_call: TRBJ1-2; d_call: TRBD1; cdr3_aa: CASSYSTGVTF; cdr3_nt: TGTGCCAGCAGTTACTCAACAGGGGTTACCTTC